What follows is one T cell receptor beta chain and its context. Germline-derived CDR1 and CDR2 are MDHEN and SYDVKM. Trimming pared 4 bases from V and 6 bases from J, leaving 15 bases between. The CDR3 contains 15 residues. Authors' data handling: Estimation of nucleated cell counts was performed using reference gene primer amplification. Profiling relied on immunoSEQ multiplex PCR, and the TCRdb table lists in-frame clones only, not all of them. D and trimming come from the DNA, and the V and J calls and clone size come from that table. The table lists fewer than 85,000 clones, roughly 82% of them singletons, with 25% to 30% in the top ten. This specimen belongs to a study of blood T cell repertoires in COVID-19. The wider study: Specimens from acute and convalescent COVID-19 originated in the United States, Italy and Spain. Sources were T cells, B-cell-depleted T cells, or PBMCs; the material itself was cDNA or gDNA.

The origin of this receptor is an elderly woman with active or convalescent COVID-19. The sequencing input was peripheral blood. The rearrangement uses TRBV28 and TRBJ1-4, with D maybe TRBD1 (6 bases). In nucleotides, the CDR3 is TGTGCCAGCAGTTCCCCCGGGGGGCAGGATGAAAAACTGTTTTTT. It specifies CASSSPGGQDEKLFF. The whole variable domain, remainder taken from reference TRBV28 and TRBJ1-4, is DVKVTQSSRYLVKRTGEKVFLECVQDMDHENMFWYRQDPGLGLRLIYFSYDVKMKEKGDIPEGYSVSREKKERFSLILESASTNQTSMYLCASSSPGGQDEKLFFGSGTQLSVL.